The 2 T cell receptor beta chains given below trace back to one sample, sequenced in a study of T-cell memory formation after mild COVID-19. TCRdb re-called the 5' RACE reads through MiXCR, storing one row per CDR3 protein. The table records some 450,000 distinct CDR3 sequences, roughly 18% of them present only once. Sequenced input: PBMCs or a T cell subset sorted from them (not recorded which). These receptors all come from a man in his late teens or twenties who had mild COVID-19 (a few samples of this study predate the infection). Cell type and time point are not known.

This clonotype showed up just a few times. The chain carries TRBV7-2 and TRBJ2-7, with D possibly matching TRBD2 (6 bases). The ends were cut back, 1 base at V and 1 base at J, with 8 bases in the middle. Germline V gives CDR1 SGHTA, CDR2 FQGNSA. The CDR3 contains 14 residues. The CDR3 loop reads CASSLDGGSYEQYV. In DNA, the CDR3 is TGTGCCAGCAGCTTAGACGGAGGGTCCTACGAGCAGTACGTC.

This clonotype was counted between two and nine times. The chain has TRBV6-5 and TRBJ2-2; 11 bases line up with TRBD1. Germline CDR1 reads MNHEY; CDR2 reads SVGAGI. This CDR3 contains 16 residues. Trimming cost V 6 bases and J 7 bases; bases outside gene matches: 10. The CDR3 is CASRRTGTGGVGELFF. As DNA, the CDR3 is TGTGCCAGCAGACGCACCGGGACAGGGGGAGTCGGGGAGCTGTTTTTT.